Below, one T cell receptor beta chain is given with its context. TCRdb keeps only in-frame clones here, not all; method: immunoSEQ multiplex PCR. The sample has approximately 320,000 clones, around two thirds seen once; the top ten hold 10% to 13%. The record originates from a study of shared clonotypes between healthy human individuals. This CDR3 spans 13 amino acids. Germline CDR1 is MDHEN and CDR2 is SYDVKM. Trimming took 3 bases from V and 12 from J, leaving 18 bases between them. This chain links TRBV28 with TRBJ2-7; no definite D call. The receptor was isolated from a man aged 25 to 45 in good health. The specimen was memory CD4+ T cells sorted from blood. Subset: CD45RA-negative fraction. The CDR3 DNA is TGTGCCAGCAGTTTGGATACCCGCCCGGCGCGGTACTTC. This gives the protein CASSLDTRPARYF.